The 13 T cell receptor beta chains listed next were all sequenced from one sample in a study of blood T cells in healthy people across ages. For the second PCR, which ran for about 6 to 11 cycles, a sample-barcoded 5' primer and a J-beta primer mix were used. TCRdb re-derived calls from the 5' RACE reads in MiXCR, one entry per CDR3 protein. The sample yields around 970,000 distinct CDR3 sequences, just over 50% seen once. Sequenced sample: blood. These receptors all stem from an older woman in good health.

This clonotype appeared a few times. The genes are TRBV29-1 and TRBJ2-5; D gene unclear. V shed 4 bases and J shed 3 bases, with 9 bases lying between them. Germline V CDR1 and CDR2: SQVTM, ANQGSEA. This CDR3 has 12 residues. CDR3 in amino acids: CSVGQQKETQYF. The DNA of the CDR3 is TGCAGCGTTGGCCAACAGAAAGAGACCCAGTACTTC. The variable domain in full, with the rest retrieved from reference TRBV29-1 and TRBJ2-5, is SAVISQKPSRDICQRGTSLTIQCQVDSQVTMMFWYRQQPGQSLTLIATANQGSEATYESGFVIDKFPISRPNLTFSTLTVSNMSPEDSSIYLCSVGQQKETQYFGPGTRLLVL.

V is TRBV18 and J is TRBJ2-2, with a weak D call TRBD1 (6 bases). Germline V gene data show CDR1 as KGHSH and CDR2 as LQKENI. The CDR3 totals 16 residues. Trimming cost V 1 base and J 4 bases, with 13 bases left between them. The CDR3 loop is CASSPRSQGPTGELFF. CDR3 coding DNA: TGTGCCAGCTCACCACGCAGCCAGGGGCCCACCGGGGAGCTGTTTTTT.

The chain is built from TRBV20-1 and TRBJ1-4; 7 bases agree with TRBD1. Per the germline V gene, CDR1 is DFQATT and CDR2 is SNEGSKA (reference sequence). The CDR3 spans 14 residues. The junction had 12 bases not matched to a gene; V was cut back by 6 bases and J by 8 bases. This CDR3 is CSASAGGLSEKLFF. CDR3 bases: TGCAGTGCGAGCGCAGGGGGGCTGTCCGAAAAACTGTTTTTT.

In the case of this clonotype: One end of the junction is discordant with germline, which a read error may explain. The V and J genes are TRBV28 and TRBJ2-5, with TRBD1 matching over 7 bases. The DNA end lines up better with TRBJ2-7; the J call may be wrong. Germline-derived CDR1 and CDR2 are MDHEN and SYDVKM. The CDR3 consists of 17 residues. The CDR3 loop reads CGSSLYPSDRADGEQYF. For the CDR3, the DNA is TGTGGCAGCAGTTTATATCCCTCCGACAGGGCTGACGGCGAGCAGTACTTC.

The V call is TRBV5-1, the J call TRBJ1-4; 8 nucleotides agree with TRBD1. The V segment lost 4 bases and the J segment 6 bases; nucleotides outside the gene matches: 11. The CDR3 is 16 amino acids. Germline CDR1 SGHRS, CDR2 YFSETQ. This chain's CDR3 is CASSPDVGQGYEKLFF. For the CDR3, the DNA is TGCGCCAGCAGCCCGGATGTAGGACAGGGCTATGAAAAACTGTTTTTT.

CDR3 amino acids: CASSPSVSREQYF. CDR3 nucleotides: TGTGCCAGCAGTCCGTCGGTATCGAGGGAGCAGTACTTC. The genes are TRBV27 and TRBJ2-4, with D tentatively TRBD2 (5 bases). With 5 bases removed from V and 13 bases from J, the gap between germline ends came to 18 bases. The CDR3 length is 13 residues. The germline CDR1 and CDR2 sequences are MNHEY and SMNVEV (reference sequence).

The J gene is TRBJ1-5, the V gene TRBV20-1, with 10 positions matching TRBD1. The germline V gene has CDR1 DFQATT and CDR2 SNEGSKA (reference sequence). The CDR3 is 14 residues long. Unmatched junction bases numbered 6, after V lost 6 bases and J lost 4 bases. CDR3 sequence reads: CSATGQGKNQPQHF. The CDR3 DNA follows: TGCAGTGCCACGGGACAGGGGAAAAATCAGCCCCAGCATTTT.

The chain recombines TRBV7-2 with TRBJ1-2; D is ambiguous. The CDR3 extends over 14 amino acids. Deletions cut 1 base from V and 8 bases from J, with 14 bases between. Looked up from germline, CDR1 is SGHTA and CDR2 is FQGNSA. This chain's CDR3 is CASSLGGRIRGYTF. As DNA, the CDR3 is TGTGCCAGCAGCTTAGGCGGCAGAATAAGAGGCTACACCTTC.

As regards this clonotype: It may be a read error: a sequence one base away is much more abundant. The chain has TRBV5-1 and TRBJ2-5, with D unclear. This CDR3 is built from 16 residues. V lost 9 bases, J lost 2 bases, and 23 bases lay in between. Germline V gives CDR1 SGHRS, CDR2 YFSETQ. CDR3 amino acids: CATKRSPLGGQETQYF. CDR3 in DNA: TGCGCCACCAAACGGTCCCCTCTGGGTGGTCAAGAGACCCAGTACTTC.

V gene TRBV29-1 combines with J gene TRBJ1-1, with TRBD1 matching 7 bases. This CDR3 has 16 residues. Germline CDR1 and CDR2: SQVTM and ANQGSEA. Losses at the gene ends were 6 bases for V and 0 bases for J; bases not matched to a gene: 13. The CDR3 DNA is TGCAGCGTCGAGGGGGCGCGGTCCATAATGAACACTGAAGCTTTCTTT. It encodes CSVEGARSIMNTEAFF.

The chain joins TRBV29-1 to TRBJ1-4; no clear D gene. The V gene lost 1 base and the J gene lost 3 bases, with 9 bases spanning the gap. Germline CDR1 reads SQVTM; CDR2 reads ANQGSEA. The CDR3 contains 14 residues. CDR3 nucleotide sequence: TGCAGCGTTGAAGGTGCAGGACCTAATGAAAAACTGTTTTTT. As protein: CSVEGAGPNEKLFF. The full variable domain, in which reference TRBV29-1 and TRBJ1-4 provide the parts outside the CDR3, is SAVISQKPSRDICQRGTSLTIQCQVDSQVTMMFWYRQQPGQSLTLIATANQGSEATYESGFVIDKFPISRPNLTFSTLTVSNMSPEDSSIYLCSVEGAGPNEKLFFGSGTQLSVL.

The V call is TRBV12-3 or TRBV12-4, the J call TRBJ1-4, with D possibly TRBD1 on 5 matching bases. CDR3 length: 16 amino acids. V was pared by 3 bases and J by 8 bases, with 19 bases between. In DNA, the CDR3 is TGTGCCAGCAGTTTCGGCACAGAGGGTGAGGGGGAAAAACTGTTTTTT. Translated, it gives CASSFGTEGEGEKLFF.

This chain uses TRBV28 with TRBJ2-1; TRBD1 might be the D (5 bases). The germline V and J ends were trimmed by 1 base and 2 bases, with 9 bases remaining between them. Germline lookup yields CDR1 MDHEN and CDR2 SYDVKM. The CDR3 has 15 amino acids. The CDR3 coding sequence is TGTGCCAGCAGTTTATATTCAGGGACCTACAATGAGCAGTTCTTC. This translates into CASSLYSGTYNEQFF.